This T cell receptor beta chain was sequenced for a study of blood T cell repertoires in COVID-19. In the source study's methods: Counts of nucleated cells, estimated from reference gene primer amplification, were obtained. The protocol was immunoSEQ multiplex PCR, while the TCRdb copy is restricted to in-frame clones and leaves out a portion. V and J calls and clone size are copied from that table; D and trimming were computed from the DNA. The sample shows fewer than 250,000 clones, around 79% of them seen only once. The CDR3 runs 16 residues. Trimming left V 0 bases short and J 7 bases short, with 16 bases between. Germline V lookup: CDR1 MNHNY, CDR2 SVGAGI (reference sequence).

Sequencing was done on a sample of peripheral blood. The chain employs TRBV6-6 and TRBJ1-5; weak D call: TRBD1 (6 bases). The sequence was obtained from a woman in her forties or fifties with acute or convalescent COVID-19. This CDR3 is CASSYSGQGLGQPQHF. In DNA form, the CDR3 reads TGTGCCAGCAGTTACTCTGGGCAGGGGTTAGGGCAGCCCCAGCATTTT.